The rows below give T cell receptor beta chains drawn from one sample of a study of CD4 T cells in relation to SARS-CoV-2 and coronaviruses. No antigen has been identified for these receptors. TCRdb keeps only in-frame clones here, not all; method: immunoSEQ multiplex PCR. This table has approximately 31,000 clones, more than 60% appearing once. The sample comprised memory CD4+ T cells from PBMCs, cultured in vitro. The receptor set was obtained from an adult with COVID-19. Both conserved end residues are part of each CDR3. The order of the fields is D gene, J gene, clone size, V gene, CDR3 DNA, CDR3 protein. D genes are given only for firm matches. Rows may omit the clone size; those that give it use once, few, many or a size class.

TRBD2 | TRBJ2-7 | NA | TRBV4-2 | TGTGCCAGCAATCGTCACGGCACTAGCGGGAGAGGGGAGCAGTACTTC | CASNRHGTSGRGEQYF
NA | TRBJ1-1 | NA | TRBV28 | TGTGCCAGCAGCCTAGACGCTGAAGCTTTCTTT | CASSLDAEAFF
NA | TRBJ2-1 | NA | TRBV10-1 | TGCGCCAGCAGTGAGTCGACGGGCCCGAGCTCCTACAATGAGCAGTTCTTC | CASSESTGPSSYNEQFF
TRBD1 | TRBJ2-1 | NA | TRBV7-2 | TGTGCCAGCAGCCCAACAGGGGACAGCTACAATGAGCAGTTCTTC | CASSPTGDSYNEQFF
TRBD2 | TRBJ2-1 | NA | TRBV6-2/TRBV6-3 | TGTGCCAGCAGCCATGAGATAGCGGGATCCAATGAGCAGTTCTTC | CASSHEIAGSNEQFF
TRBD1 | TRBJ1-4 | NA | TRBV6-2/TRBV6-3 | TGTGCCAGCAGTTACGGTTACAGGGGCTCGGCAAGGACTAATGAAAAACTGTTTTTT | CASSYGYRGSARTNEKLFF
NA | TRBJ2-3 | NA | TRBV20-1 | TGCAGTGCTCAAAGGGAGACTACGCAGTATTTT | CSAQRETTQYF
NA | TRBJ2-2 | NA | TRBV27 | TGTGCCAGCAGTTTATTGAGCGGGGAGCTGTTTTTT | CASSLLSGELFF
TRBD1 | TRBJ1-2 | NA | TRBV12-3/TRBV12-4 | TGTGCCAGCAGTTCAGCAGGGGGCGGCTACACCTTC | CASSSAGGGYTF
TRBD1 | TRBJ2-7 | once | TRBV5-4 | TGTGCCAGCAGCACCCCCCCCGGGACAGGGGGCTTCCACGAGCAGTACTTC | CASSTPPGTGGFHEQYF
NA | TRBJ2-3 | few | TRBV5-1 | TGCGCCAGCAGCTTGGAGAATACGCAGTATTTT | CASSLENTQYF
NA | TRBJ2-1 | NA | TRBV24-1 | TGTGCCACCAGTGATAAACAGGCAAATGAGCAGTTCTTC | CATSDKQANEQFF
NA | TRBJ2-2 | NA | TRBV5-1 | TGCGCCAGCAGCGCGCCTACATCCCTACCGGGGGAGCTGTTTTTT | CASSAPTSLPGELFF
NA | TRBJ1-5 | NA | TRBV15 | TGTGCCACCAGCGAGGGGCCCGGCCAGGGCAATCAGCCCCAGCATTTT | CATSEGPGQGNQPQHF
TRBD1 | TRBJ2-7 | few | TRBV28 | TGTGCCAGCGCCCCGGGACAGGAGACCTACGAGCAGTACTTC | CASAPGQETYEQYF
TRBD1 | TRBJ1-5 | NA | TRBV24-1 | TGTGCCACCAGTGATCACAGACAGGGTGACAATCAGCCCCAGCATTTT | CATSDHRQGDNQPQHF
NA | TRBJ2-1 | NA | TRBV28 | TGTGCCAGCAGGGTTCAGGGCGATCGGCGTGAGCAGTTCTTC | CASRVQGDRREQFF
NA | TRBJ1-5 | NA | TRBV15 | TGTGCCACCAGCAGGAACGGCGATCAGCCCCAGCATTTT | CATSRNGDQPQHF
NA | TRBJ1-6 | NA | TRBV7-3 | TGTGCCAGCAGCTTTGGCAGGCGTAATTCACCCCTCCACTTT | CASSFGRRNSPLHF
TRBD2 | TRBJ2-3 | NA | TRBV7-9 | TGTGCCAGCAGCTTAAGGGAGCTACTAGCGGGATACACAGATACGCAGTATTTT | CASSLRELLAGYTDTQYF
TRBD1 | TRBJ1-1 | NA | TRBV5-4 | TGTGCCAGCAGCTACCGGACAGGGGCCGATGAAGCTTTCTTT | CASSYRTGADEAFF
NA | TRBJ1-1 | once | TRBV6-2/TRBV6-3 | TGTGCCAGCAGTTACTCGAGTCTTTTAGGGAGCGTGAACACTGAAGCTTTCTTT | CASSYSSLLGSVNTEAFF
TRBD1 | TRBJ1-1 | NA | TRBV6-5 | TGTGCCAGCAACCTCGACAGGGCGGGAACTGAAGCTTTCTTT | CASNLDRAGTEAFF
NA | TRBJ2-3 | once | TRBV14 | TGTGCCAGCAGCCAAGAAACGGTGGGGATAGATACGCAGTATTTT | CASSQETVGIDTQYF
TRBD1 | TRBJ2-7 | few | TRBV5-6 | TGTGCCAGCAGCTGGGGACAGGGCAACGAGCAGTACTTC | CASSWGQGNEQYF
NA | TRBJ2-7 | NA | TRBV7-9 | TGTGCCAGCAGCTTCGGGGGAAGGGCCTACGAGCAGTACTTC | CASSFGGRAYEQYF